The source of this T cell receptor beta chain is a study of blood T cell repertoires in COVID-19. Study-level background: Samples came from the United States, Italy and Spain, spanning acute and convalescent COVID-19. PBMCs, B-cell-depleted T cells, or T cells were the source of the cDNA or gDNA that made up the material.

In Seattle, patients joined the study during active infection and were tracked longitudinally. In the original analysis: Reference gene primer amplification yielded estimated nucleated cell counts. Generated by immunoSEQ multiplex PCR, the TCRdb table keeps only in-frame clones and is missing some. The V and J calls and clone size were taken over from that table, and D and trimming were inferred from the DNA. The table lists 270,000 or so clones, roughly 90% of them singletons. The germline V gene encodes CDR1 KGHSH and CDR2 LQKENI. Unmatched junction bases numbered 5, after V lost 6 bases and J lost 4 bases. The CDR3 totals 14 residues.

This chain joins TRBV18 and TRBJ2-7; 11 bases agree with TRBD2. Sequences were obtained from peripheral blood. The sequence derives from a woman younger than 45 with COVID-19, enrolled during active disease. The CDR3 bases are TGTGCCAGCTCTCGGGCTAGCGGGGGGTACGAGCAGTACTTC. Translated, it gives CASSRASGGYEQYF.